This paragraph covers one T cell receptor (beta chain) sequence. Original methodology: Researchers report that nucleated cell counts were estimated from reference gene primer amplification. The data were produced by immunoSEQ multiplex PCR, yet TCRdb's version contains in-frame clones alone and is incomplete. That table is the source of V, J and clone size, and D and trimming were worked out from the DNA. In the table there are approximately 200,000 clones, roughly four fifths of which are singletons. This specimen comes from a study of blood T cell repertoires in COVID-19. CDR1 is SGHRS, CDR2 YFSETQ, per germline. The junction had 4 bases not matched to a gene; V was cut back by 4 bases and J by 2 bases. There are 14 residues in the CDR3.

The chain recombines TRBV5-1 with TRBJ2-5, with 8 positions matching TRBD1. This sequence originates from a woman in her thirties who had recovered from COVID-19. The sequenced sample consisted of peripheral blood. DNA for the CDR3: TGCGCCAGCAGCATCGGGACAGGACAAGAGACCCAGTACTTC. Translating it yields CASSIGTGQETQYF.